These 2 T cell receptor beta chains were sequenced from one sample in a study of OX40 agonist ivuxolimab in advanced cancers. This table comes from immunoSEQ multiplex PCR, and its TCRdb copy is limited to in-frame clones, with some not included. This table holds 50,000 to 75,000 clones, about four fifths found once. This material consisted of CD4+ or CD8+ T cells sorted from blood, taken in a trial of the OX40 agonist ivuxolimab. Receptor source: an adult with an advanced solid tumor such as melanoma, head and neck, liver or kidney cancer.

This clone was seen once. The V and J genes are TRBV7-2 and TRBJ2-7, with 8 bases fitting TRBD2. The CDR3 extends over 15 amino acids. The ends lost 5 bases at V and 3 bases at J; junction bases unmatched: 9. Germline loops: CDR1 SGHTA, CDR2 FQGNSA. The CDR3 reads CASSHRAAGGYEQYF. For the CDR3, the DNA is TGTGCCAGCAGCCATCGAGCGGCGGGAGGCTACGAGCAGTACTTC.

V usage is TRBV6-5 and J usage is TRBJ2-1; TRBD2 agrees at 8 bases. Per the germline V gene, CDR1 is MNHEY and CDR2 is SVGAGI. CDR3 size: 14 residues. V lost 6 bases to trimming and J lost 0 bases; unmatched junction nucleotides: 1. DNA of the CDR3: TGTGCCAGCAGCGGGGGGGGCTCCTACAATGAGCAGTTCTTC. It translates to CASSGGGSYNEQFF.